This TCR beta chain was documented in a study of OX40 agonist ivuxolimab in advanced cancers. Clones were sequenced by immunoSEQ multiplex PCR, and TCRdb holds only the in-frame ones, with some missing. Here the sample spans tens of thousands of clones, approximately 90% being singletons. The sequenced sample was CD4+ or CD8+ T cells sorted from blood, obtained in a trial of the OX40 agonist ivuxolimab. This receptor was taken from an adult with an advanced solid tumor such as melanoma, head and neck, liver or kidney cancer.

Here the CDR3 DNA reads TGTGCCAGCAGCTTAACGGGACTAGCGGGAGGGATCTATACGCAGTATTTT. It encodes CASSLTGLAGGIYTQYF. The J gene is TRBJ2-3, the V gene TRBV7-3; 16 bases fit TRBD2. The V gene end was trimmed by 0 bases and the J gene end by 7 bases; junction bases not matched to a gene: 4. The V gene's germline CDR1 is SGHTA and CDR2 FQGTGA. The CDR3 has 17 residues.